The clone carrying this T cell receptor beta chain is a singleton in its sample. Its antigen remains unknown. Sequencing used immunoSEQ multiplex PCR; TCRdb keeps in-frame clones, though not all of them. The sample includes about 94,000 clones, 80% to 90% of them seen just once. The V and J ends lost 5 bases and 5 bases, in that order; junction bases with no gene match: 5. The CDR3 is 14 residues long. From germline, CDR1 is MDHEN and CDR2 SYDVKM. These data originate in a study of OX40 agonist ivuxolimab in advanced cancers. At the level of the study: Among those treated, three patients had partial responses, one with hepatocellular carcinoma and two with cutaneous melanoma. Study-wide points: On average, a greater number of expanded clones characterised CD8+ T cells relative to CD4+.

This receptor was identified in an adult with an advanced solid tumor such as melanoma, head and neck, liver or kidney cancer. The source material was CD4+ or CD8+ T cells sorted from blood, sampled in a trial of the OX40 agonist ivuxolimab. The chain links TRBV28 to TRBJ1-2; 10 nucleotides agree with TRBD1. CDR3 nucleotides: TGTGCCAGCAGTCGACAGGGGGCATCTTATGGCTACACCTTC. Translation: CASSRQGASYGYTF.